This T cell receptor beta chain is drawn from a study of blood T cell repertoires in COVID-19. Generated by immunoSEQ multiplex PCR, the TCRdb table keeps only in-frame clones and is missing some. The repertoire has just over 250,000 clones, about nine tenths of them found once; the top ten carry about 9.2%. CDR3 length: 15 residues. This sequence originates from a man aged 35-49 years who had recovered from COVID-19. The chain links TRBV21-1 to TRBJ2-7; the DNA was not used to check the table's D call, TRBD2. TRBV21-1 has pseudogene status. Input material: peripheral blood. In DNA, the CDR3 is TGTGCCAGCAGCAAAGTGCTAGCGGGAGAGGTTGAGCAGTACTTC. This gives the protein CASSKVLAGEVEQYF.